This TCR beta chain emerged from a study of spatial heterogeneity in lung cancer. For the study at large: Raw-read counts averaged over ten per unique TCR and UMI combination. Findings and caveats of the study: The number of expanded tumor alpha and beta chains correlated with mutation number. Ubiquitous expanded TCR counts tracked ubiquitous nonsynonymous mutations; regional expanded TCR counts tracked regional nonsynonymous mutations.

Specified time point: sample taken at primary tumor resection. Donors were around 70 untreated early-stage non-small cell lung cancer patients. Unsorted whole RNA samples from tumor, nontumor lung or frozen PBMC were sequenced. This clonotype was picked up many times. What it binds is unknown. Each CDR3 protein is one row after TCRdb ran MiXCR on the 5' RACE reads. The sample carries 17,000 or so distinct CDR3 sequences, roughly 6% recorded once. This CDR3 region has 15 residues. Trimming left V 1 base short and J 1 base short, with 11 bases between. CDR1 and CDR2 (germline): SGHRS, YFSETQ. The sequence was collected from a male donor with early-stage non-small cell lung cancer. V usage is TRBV5-1 and J usage is TRBJ1-1; D possibly corresponds to TRBD1 (5 bases). The sample in question was lung tumor tissue, obtained at surgery. This CDR3 is CASSLLQGRNTEAFF. In DNA, the CDR3 is TGCGCCAGCAGCTTGTTGCAGGGAAGGAACACTGAAGCTTTCTTT.